These 23 T cell receptor beta chains originate from one sample sequenced in a study of blood T cell repertoires in COVID-19. Produced via immunoSEQ multiplex PCR; TCRdb's table is partial and in-frame only. The data show some 180,000 clones, 79% seen once. The sequencing sample was made of PBMCs or T cells enriched from blood (not recorded which). The source of these receptors is a woman aged 70-85 years in a cohort exposed to, infected with or recovered from COVID-19 (not recorded which).

V and J are TRBV12-5 and TRBJ2-7; maybe TRBD2 (5 bases). The germline V gene has CDR1 LGHNT and CDR2 FRNRAP. V was trimmed by 7 bases and J by 5 bases, leaving 21 bases between them. The CDR3 sequence is 15 residues long. The CDR3 nucleotides are TGTGCTAGTGCGGTGGGAGTGATGCTGGGAAACGAGCAGTACTTC. Protein sequence: CASAVGVMLGNEQYF.

This clone was counted once. The genes are TRBV3-1 (or the pseudogene TRBV3-2) and TRBJ1-2; perhaps TRBD1 as D (5 bases). This CDR3 is 12 amino acids long. Trimming took 4 bases from V and 4 from J, leaving 7 bases between them. Germline V lookup: CDR1 LGHDT, CDR2 YNNKEL (reference sequence). CDR3 sequence (DNA): TGTGCCAGCAGCCCAGGGCCCTATGGCTACACCTTC. Amino acid sequence: CASSPGPYGYTF.

The chain carries TRBV2 and TRBJ2-7, with D possibly TRBD1 on 5 matching bases. V was shortened by 2 bases and J by 6 bases, with 20 bases between the two germline ends. CDR1 and CDR2 from the germline V gene are SNHLY and FYNNEI. CDR3 length: 16 residues. The CDR3 loop is CASSERQGLGSSEQYF. The CDR3 coding sequence is TGTGCCAGCAGTGAACGGCAGGGATTAGGGTCGAGCGAGCAGTACTTC.

V and J are TRBV19 and TRBJ1-5; unclear D gene. The CDR3 runs 16 residues. With 3 bases removed from V and 3 bases from J, the gap between germline ends came to 15 bases. The germline V gene encodes CDR1 LNHDA and CDR2 SQIVND (reference sequence). The CDR3 loop is CASSIYGLNLNQPQHF. As DNA, the CDR3 is TGTGCCAGTAGTATCTACGGACTTAACCTCAATCAGCCCCAGCATTTT.

This clone is a singleton in its sample. V gene TRBV11-3 combines with J gene TRBJ1-3, with TRBD1 as a possible D gene (6 bases). There are 15 residues in the CDR3. Germline CDR1 and CDR2: SGHNT and YENEEA. With 3 bases removed from V and 1 base from J, the gap between germline ends came to 10 bases. CDR3 region: CASSFLRGSGNTIYF. For the CDR3, the DNA is TGTGCCAGCAGCTTCCTAAGGGGGTCTGGAAACACCATATATTTT. The variable domain in full, completed from reference TRBV11-3 and TRBJ1-3, reads EAGVVQSPRYKIIEKKQPVAFWCNPISGHNTLYWYLQNLGQGPELLIRYENEEAVDDSQLPKDRFSAERLKGVDSTLKIQPAELGDSAVYLCASSFLRGSGNTIYFGEGSWLTVV.

CDR3 sequence: CASSLGGGQYF. In nucleotides, the CDR3 is TGTGCCAGCAGCCTAGGGGGGGGGCAGTACTTC. The chain carries TRBV12-3 or TRBV12-4 and TRBJ2-7; the D gene is possibly TRBD2 (7 bases). The CDR3 spans 11 residues. Trimming took 6 bases from V and 9 from J, leaving 12 bases between them.

The genes are TRBV6-5 and TRBJ1-1; D is unclear. V was pared by 0 bases and J by 8 bases, with 10 bases between. Germline values: CDR1 MNHEY, CDR2 SVGAGI. The CDR3 runs 13 residues. The CDR3 protein is CASSYSAGVEAFF. The DNA of the CDR3 is TGTGCCAGCAGTTACTCAGCCGGGGTCGAAGCTTTCTTT.

The CDR3, as DNA: TGTGCCATCAGTGATTCGCAGGGGGCAGGCAATGAGCAGTTCTTC. This codes for CAISDSQGAGNEQFF. The V gene is TRBV10-3, the J gene TRBJ2-1, with 8 bases identical to TRBD1. Germline-derived CDR1 and CDR2 are ENHRY and SYGVKD. The V gene end was trimmed by 3 bases and the J gene end by 6 bases; junction bases not matched to a gene: 7. This CDR3 comprises 15 residues.

The table lists this clone with a count of one. The rearrangement joins TRBV5-4 to TRBJ2-7; 11 bases line up with TRBD2. Germline CDR1 SGHNT, CDR2 YYREEE (reference sequence). Trimming at V came to 5 bases and at J to 3 bases, leaving 4 bases not matched to a gene. This CDR3 has 14 amino acids. The CDR3 spells CASRAGLADYEQYF. CDR3 nucleotide sequence: TGTGCCAGCAGGGCGGGACTAGCGGACTACGAGCAGTACTTC.

The chain is built from TRBV7-2 and TRBJ2-3; tentative D call: TRBD2 (6 bases). CDR1 and CDR2 (germline): SGHTA, FQGNSA. V lost 1 base and J 2 bases, leaving 13 bases between the germline ends. This CDR3 has 16 residues. In DNA form, the CDR3 reads TGTGCCAGCAGCTTAGTTGGTAGCGGATTCACAGATACGCAGTATTTT. Protein product: CASSLVGSGFTDTQYF.

This chain links TRBV6-2 or TRBV6-3 with TRBJ1-1; tentatively, D is TRBD1 (5 bases). Trimming removed 0 bases from V and 1 base from J, with 9 bases in between. Germline CDR1 is MNHEY and CDR2 is SVGEGT. The CDR3 spans 15 residues. The CDR3 nucleotides are TGTGCCAGCAGTTACTCGCCGCAGGGGAACACTGAAGCTTTCTTT. Its protein is CASSYSPQGNTEAFF.

The chain recombines TRBV6-6 with TRBJ2-1; no firm D call. This CDR3 is built from 12 residues. Germline V gene data show CDR1 as MNHNY and CDR2 as SVGAGI (reference sequence). V lost 1 base and J lost 7, with 5 bases in between. The CDR3 is CASSYFENEQFF. CDR3 DNA sequence: TGTGCCAGCAGTTACTTCGAGAATGAGCAGTTCTTC.

This chain uses TRBV21-1 with TRBJ2-7; the table's D gene call, TRBD2, was not cross checked with the DNA. TRBV21-1 is a listed pseudogene. The CDR3 sequence is 15 residues long. CDR3 in DNA: TGTGCCAGCAGCAACAGACTAGCTACCTCCTACGAGCAGTACTTC. This sequence encodes CASSNRLATSYEQYF.

The rearrangement joins TRBV19 to TRBJ1-1; D gene unclear. This CDR3 is built from 17 residues. V was cut by 3 bases and J by 2 bases, with 19 bases left in between. Germline assignment: CDR1 LNHDA and CDR2 SQIVND (reference sequence). This CDR3 reads CASSMWVGRSGNTEAFF. CDR3 DNA sequence: TGTGCCAGTAGTATGTGGGTCGGGAGGTCGGGTAACACTGAAGCTTTCTTT.

The genes are TRBV6-1 and TRBJ2-6; possible D gene TRBD1, 6 bases. V lost 4 bases, J lost 1 base, and 14 bases lay in between. Germline-derived CDR1 and CDR2 are MNHNS and SASEGT. The CDR3 covers 17 residues. The chain's CDR3 is CASSGDTRASGANVLTF. The CDR3 DNA sequence: TGTGCCAGCAGTGGGGACACCCGAGCGTCTGGGGCCAACGTCCTGACTTTC.

The CDR3 region has the DNA TGTGCCAGCAATCCCTTGGGAGCCTCAGGATTTAACTATGGCTACACCTTC. Amino acid sequence: CASNPLGASGFNYGYTF. The rearrangement uses TRBV28 and TRBJ1-2, with D unresolved. Between the trimmed V and J ends, which lost 7 bases and 1 base, there was a span of 22 bases. This CDR3 is built from 17 residues. Germline values: CDR1 MDHEN, CDR2 SYDVKM.

J is TRBJ2-1 and V is TRBV7-3, with TRBD1 matching 9 bases. CDR1 SGHTA and CDR2 FQGTGA come from the germline V gene. V lost 5 bases to trimming and J lost 9 bases; unmatched junction nucleotides: 5. CDR3 size: 13 residues. CDR3 region: CASSPGTGSEQFF. CDR3 coding DNA: TGTGCCAGCAGCCCCGGGACAGGGAGTGAGCAGTTCTTC. Supplemented by reference TRBV7-3 and TRBJ2-1, the full variable domain reads GAGVSQTPSNKVTEKGKYVELRCDPISGHTALYWYRQSLGQGPEFLIYFQGTGAADDSGLPNDRFFAVRPEGSVSTLKIQRTERGDSAVYLCASSPGTGSEQFFGPGTRLTVL.

The genes are TRBV27 and TRBJ2-7, with TRBD1 matching 10 bases. Trimming removed 6 bases from V and 9 bases from J; junction bases left unmatched: 11. Germline V gene sequence: CDR1 MNHEY, CDR2 SMNVEV (reference sequence). The length of the CDR3 is 14 residues. The CDR3, as DNA: TGTGCCAGCAGGTCTCGACAGGGGGCGAGGGGGCAGTACTTC. The encoded protein is CASRSRQGARGQYF.

This clone was counted between two and nine times. This chain connects TRBV9 to TRBJ1-1, with TRBD1 as a possible D gene (6 bases). Deletions cut 1 base from V and 4 bases from J, with 20 bases between. The CDR3 has 17 residues. The germline V gene encodes CDR1 SGDLS and CDR2 YYNGEE. CDR3 loop: CASSVKPLGAGGTEAFF. In DNA, the CDR3 is TGTGCCAGCAGCGTAAAGCCCTTGGGGGCGGGCGGCACTGAAGCTTTCTTT.

This clone was counted only a few times. The chain links TRBV10-3 to TRBJ2-5, with D perhaps matching TRBD2 (5 bases). V was pared by 6 bases and J by 5 bases, with 13 bases between. Germline values: CDR1 ENHRY, CDR2 SYGVKD. The CDR3 is 13 residues long. The CDR3 DNA follows: TGTGCCATCAGCCCGGGGATGGAGGAGACCCAGTACTTC. Protein sequence: CAISPGMEETQYF.

The J gene is TRBJ2-7, the V gene TRBV5-5; a weak D match, TRBD2 (6 bases). Trimming removed 5 bases at V and 9 bases at J, with 21 bases between. Per the germline V gene, CDR1 is SGHKS and CDR2 is YYEKEE (reference sequence). The CDR3 is made up of 14 amino acids. Here the CDR3 DNA reads TGTGCCAGCAGTCAAGGGACTGTAGGGGAGTGGCAGTACTTC. Amino acids: CASSQGTVGEWQYF. The full variable domain, in which reference TRBV5-5 and TRBJ2-7 provide the parts outside the CDR3, is DAGVTQSPTHLIKTRGQQVTLRCSPISGHKSVSWYQQVLGQGPQFIFQYYEKEERGRGNFPDRFSARQFPNYSSELNVNALLLGDSALYLCASSQGTVGEWQYFGPGTRLTVT.

This chain links TRBV12-3 or TRBV12-4 with TRBJ2-5; D ambiguous. CDR3 length: 12 residues. Trimming left V 8 bases short and J 2 bases short, with 9 bases between. CDR3 nucleotides: TGTGCCAGCGGCAATTTGCAAGAGACCCAGTACTTC. It specifies CASGNLQETQYF.

J is TRBJ1-1 and V is TRBV27; possible D gene TRBD1, 5 bases. The CDR3 covers 14 residues. Germline V gene lookup returns CDR1 MNHEY and CDR2 SMNVEV (reference sequence). V shed 7 bases and J shed 5 bases, with 17 bases lying between them. CDR3 residues: CASKTPGIGTEAFF. CDR3 coding DNA: TGTGCCAGCAAGACCCCAGGGATAGGGACTGAAGCTTTCTTT.